The sequence of this T cell receptor beta chain was determined in a study of T cells in localized non-small cell lung cancer. Generated by immunoSEQ multiplex PCR, the TCRdb table keeps only in-frame clones and is missing some. The sample records some 31,000 clones, around nine tenths being singletons. This specimen was peripheral blood, taken before any cancer treatment. The TCR originated in a woman aged 35 to 69 with stage I lung adenocarcinoma.

CDR3 amino acids: CSVESEGGDTQYF. In nucleotides, the CDR3 is TGCAGCGTTGAGTCGGAGGGGGGAGATACGCAGTATTTT. The chain couples TRBV29-1 to TRBJ2-3; D is possibly TRBD1 or TRBD2 (6 bases each). The CDR3 sequence is 13 residues long. The germline V gene encodes CDR1 SQVTM and CDR2 ANQGSEA. Trimming left V 3 bases short and J 5 bases short, with 12 bases between.